These 5 T cell receptor beta chains share one sample of origin, sequenced in a study of blood T cell repertoires in COVID-19. Using immunoSEQ multiplex PCR, the repertoire was profiled, and TCRdb retains in-frame clones only, with some absent. The sample includes some 94,000 clones, roughly 84% of them seen just once. Material: peripheral blood. These TCRs come from a man aged 65 to 85 with active or convalescent COVID-19.

This rearrangement joins TRBV30 to TRBJ2-5, with 10 bases aligning to TRBD2. V trimming: 2 bases; J trimming: 5 bases; junction bases outside the gene matches: 17. The CDR3 consists of 18 residues. Germline V CDR1 and CDR2: GTSNPN, SVGIG (reference sequence). CDR3 region: CAWSPQGSGGAMWETQYF. DNA for the CDR3: TGTGCCTGGAGTCCCCAGGGGAGCGGGGGGGCAATGTGGGAGACCCAGTACTTC.

This chain joins TRBV20-1 and TRBJ2-7; D is uncertain. V was clipped by 3 bases and J by 7 bases, with 4 bases between them. Germline CDR1 and CDR2: DFQATT and SNEGSKA (reference sequence). The CDR3 runs 9 residues. CDR3 region: CSASLEQYF. CDR3 DNA sequence: TGCAGTGCTAGTCTGGAGCAGTACTTC.

The chain joins TRBV7-9 to TRBJ2-1; tentatively, D is TRBD2 (5 bases). Germline CDR1 reads SEHNR; CDR2 reads FQNEAQ (reference sequence). The length of the CDR3 is 14 residues. V was clipped by 1 base and J by 5 bases, with 9 bases between them. The CDR3 DNA reads TGTGCCAGCAGCTTAGGAGTAGCGAACAATGAGCAGTTCTTC. This gives the protein CASSLGVANNEQFF.

The count of this clone is one. The genes are TRBV7-2 and TRBJ2-3; 12 bases map to TRBD2. Per germline, CDR1 SGHTA and CDR2 FQGNSA. CDR3 length: 15 residues. The V gene end was trimmed by 4 bases and the J gene end by 4 bases; junction bases not matched to a gene: 3. CDR3 region: CASSSSGGVADTQYF. The DNA of the CDR3 is TGTGCCAGCAGCTCTAGCGGGGGGGTAGCAGATACGCAGTATTTT.

V and J are TRBV19 and TRBJ1-5, with D possibly being TRBD1 (6 bases). The CDR3 runs 12 residues. V lost 7 bases, J lost 8 bases, and 12 bases lay in between. Looked up from germline, CDR1 is LNHDA and CDR2 is SQIVND (reference sequence). CDR3 sequence reads: CASKGGLEPQHF. The DNA of the CDR3 is TGTGCCAGTAAGGGGGGGTTGGAGCCCCAGCATTTT.